A selection of T cell receptor beta chains follows, all from one sample in a study of blood T cell repertoires in COVID-19. Profiling relied on immunoSEQ multiplex PCR, and the TCRdb table lists in-frame clones only, not all of them. This sample has around 30,000 clones, with around 91% found just once. Specimen: peripheral blood. These receptors were taken from a man older than 75 with acute or convalescent COVID-19. Both conserved end residues are part of each CDR3. The D gene is left open where the match is weak. Clone sizes are given selectively: once, few, many, or a class where the clone is expanded.

v_call	d_call	j_call	clone_size	cdr3_aa	cdr3_nt
TRBV19	.	TRBJ2-7	.	CASSIGLEQYF	TGTGCCAGTAGTATAGGGCTCGAGCAGTACTTC
TRBV6-5	.	TRBJ1-2	.	CASTLRQGNGYTF	TGTGCCAGCACCCTGAGGCAGGGGAATGGCTACACCTTC
TRBV11-2	.	TRBJ1-1	.	CASGGPPQTTEAFF	TGTGCCAGCGGCGGTCCCCCCCAAACTACTGAAGCTTTCTTT
TRBV16	TRBD1	TRBJ1-5	.	CASSRTGVNQPQHF	TGTGCCAGCAGCCGGACAGGGGTGAATCAGCCCCAGCATTTT
TRBV11-1	.	TRBJ2-3	.	CASSLGLNTDTQYF	TGTGCCAGCAGCTTGGGACTTAACACAGATACGCAGTATTTT
TRBV15	.	TRBJ1-4	.	CATSRGEKLFF	TGTGCCACCAGCCGGGGTGAAAAACTGTTTTTT
TRBV19	TRBD1	TRBJ2-1	.	CASRTDRGYNEQFF	TGTGCCAGTAGGACGGACAGGGGTTACAATGAGCAGTTCTTC
TRBV6-1	.	TRBJ2-3	.	CASSEGPGGTDTQYF	TGTGCCAGCAGTGAAGGTCCGGGGGGCACAGATACGCAGTATTTT
TRBV7-2	TRBD2	TRBJ2-5	once	CASSRTSGGVGVEETQYF	TGTGCCAGCAGTCGGACTAGCGGGGGGGTCGGGGTGGAAGAGACCCAGTACTTC
TRBV28	TRBD1	TRBJ1-5	.	CASRDLQGRNQPQHF	TGTGCCAGCAGAGACCTACAGGGGAGGAATCAGCCCCAGCATTTT
TRBV5-1	.	TRBJ1-1	.	CASSLTGLQTEAFF	TGCGCCAGCAGCTTGACAGGGTTGCAAACTGAAGCTTTCTTT
TRBV9	.	TRBJ2-1	.	CASSGGRNEQFF	TGTGCCAGCAGCGGGGGGAGGAATGAGCAGTTCTTC
TRBV18	TRBD1	TRBJ2-1	.	CASSPPNRDRGYHEQFF	TGTGCCAGCTCACCACCAAACCGGGACAGGGGGTATCATGAGCAGTTCTTC
TRBV10-3	TRBD1	TRBJ1-1	.	CAISNPQGEAFF	TGTGCCATCAGTAACCCACAGGGGGAAGCTTTCTTT
TRBV27	TRBD1	TRBJ2-2	.	CASSFTTGANTGELFF	TGTGCCAGCAGTTTCACGACAGGGGCAAACACCGGGGAGCTGTTTTTT
TRBV18	TRBD1	TRBJ1-1	.	CASSPVKGALNTEAFF	TGTGCCAGCTCACCAGTCAAGGGGGCCTTGAACACTGAAGCTTTCTTT
TRBV5-1	TRBD2	TRBJ2-7	once	CASSLATSGGSITYEQYF	TGCGCCAGCAGCTTGGCTACTAGCGGGGGCTCTATCACCTACGAGCAGTACTTC
TRBV14	.	TRBJ2-7	.	CASSQGAGAPYEQYF	TGTGCCAGCAGCCAAGGGGCAGGGGCCCCCTACGAGCAGTACTTC
TRBV11-2	.	TRBJ1-2	.	CASSLGPGWGYTF	TGTGCCAGCAGCTTAGGTCCGGGATGGGGCTACACCTTC
TRBV2	.	TRBJ1-1	few	CASKSGSLNTEAFF	TGTGCCAGCAAGTCTGGCAGTTTGAACACTGAAGCTTTCTTT
TRBV19	.	TRBJ2-7	.	CASSMSRGVYEQYF	TGTGCCAGTAGTATGTCCAGGGGAGTGTACGAGCAGTACTTC
TRBV15	TRBD1	TRBJ1-5	.	CATSSFDRTGGLNQPQHF	TGTGCCACCAGCAGTTTTGACCGGACAGGGGGATTGAATCAGCCCCAGCATTTT
TRBV29-1	.	TRBJ1-2	.	CSVYFRNYGYTF	TGCAGCGTTTATTTCAGGAACTATGGCTACACCTTC
TRBV7-3	.	TRBJ1-1	.	CASSLNRFGRENTEAFF	TGTGCCAGCAGCTTAAACCGGTTTGGGCGCGAGAACACTGAAGCTTTCTTT
TRBV29-1	TRBD1	TRBJ2-7	.	CSVGGQGRYEQYF	TGCAGCGTTGGCGGACAGGGGAGGTACGAGCAGTACTTC
TRBV6-5	.	TRBJ1-1	.	CASKWPGMNTEAFF	TGTGCCAGCAAGTGGCCAGGGATGAACACTGAAGCTTTCTTT
TRBV6-5	.	TRBJ1-5	few	CASSTDGGNQPQHF	TGTGCCAGCAGTACTGACGGGGGCAATCAGCCCCAGCATTTT
TRBV6-5	.	TRBJ2-3	.	CASSYLRGSDTQYF	TGTGCCAGCAGTTATCTCAGGGGCTCAGATACGCAGTATTTT
TRBV5-1	.	TRBJ2-3	.	CASRRGGQHTDTQYF	TGCGCCAGCAGACGAGGGGGTCAGCACACAGATACGCAGTATTTT
TRBV11-2	.	TRBJ2-7	.	CASSLWPYKNSYEQYF	TGTGCCAGCAGCTTATGGCCTTACAAGAACTCCTACGAGCAGTACTTC
TRBV7-9	.	TRBJ2-1	.	CASSFGGPSNEQFF	TGTGCCAGCAGCTTTGGCGGGCCGAGTAATGAGCAGTTCTTC
TRBV3-1/TRBV3-2	.	TRBJ2-3	.	CASSPASGDTQYF	TGTGCCAGCAGCCCCGCCTCAGGGGATACGCAGTATTTT
TRBV6-5	TRBD2	TRBJ2-1	.	CASGGTSGIGEQFF	TGTGCCAGCGGAGGGACTAGCGGGATCGGTGAGCAGTTCTTC
TRBV9	.	TRBJ1-1	.	CASSVSRGTEAFF	TGTGCCAGCAGCGTAAGCCGGGGCACTGAAGCTTTCTTT
TRBV30	.	TRBJ1-5	few	CAWSGGDGFQPQHF	TGTGCCTGGAGTGGAGGAGATGGATTTCAGCCCCAGCATTTT
TRBV18	TRBD1	TRBJ2-5	.	CASSPDRVFGETQYF	TGTGCCAGCTCACCGGACAGGGTCTTTGGGGAGACCCAGTACTTC
TRBV6-1	.	TRBJ1-5	.	CASSETGGNQPQHF	TGTGCCAGCAGTGAAACAGGTGGCAATCAGCCCCAGCATTTT
TRBV28	.	TRBJ1-4	.	CASSLQVLDEKLFF	TGTGCCAGCAGTTTACAGGTGCTGGATGAAAAACTGTTTTTT
TRBV18	.	TRBJ2-3	.	CASSPARPTDTQYF	TGTGCCAGCTCACCAGCCAGGCCCACAGATACGCAGTATTTT
TRBV28	TRBD2	TRBJ2-1	.	CASSSGTGTSNNEQFF	TGTGCCAGCAGTTCCGGAACCGGGACTAGCAACAATGAGCAGTTCTTC
TRBV7-9	.	TRBJ1-4	few	CASSYREGEKLFF	TGTGCCAGCAGTTACCGGGAGGGTGAAAAACTGTTTTTT
TRBV19	.	TRBJ1-1	.	CASITGVGTEAFF	TGTGCCAGTATCACCGGGGTGGGCACTGAAGCTTTCTTT
TRBV7-7	TRBD2	TRBJ2-2	.	CASSLGLAGALNTGELFF	TGTGCCAGCAGCCTGGGACTAGCGGGAGCCTTAAACACCGGGGAGCTGTTTTTT
TRBV28	TRBD1	TRBJ1-2	few	CASRPAGGNYGYTF	TGTGCCAGCAGACCAGCAGGGGGGAACTATGGCTACACCTTC
TRBV11-2	.	TRBJ1-5	.	CASSRLSNQPQHF	TGTGCCAGCAGCCGTCTTAGCAATCAGCCCCAGCATTTT